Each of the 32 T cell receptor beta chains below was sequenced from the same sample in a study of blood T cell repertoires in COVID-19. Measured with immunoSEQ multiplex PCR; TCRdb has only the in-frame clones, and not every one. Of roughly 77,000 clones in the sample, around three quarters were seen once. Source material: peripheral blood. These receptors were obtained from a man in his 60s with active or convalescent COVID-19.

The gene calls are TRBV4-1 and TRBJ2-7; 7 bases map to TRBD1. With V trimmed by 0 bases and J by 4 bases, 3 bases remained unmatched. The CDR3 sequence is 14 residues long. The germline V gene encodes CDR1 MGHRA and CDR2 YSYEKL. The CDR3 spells CASSQEGGYYEQYF. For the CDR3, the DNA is TGCGCCAGCAGCCAAGAAGGGGGCTATTACGAGCAGTACTTC.

The CDR3 here is CASREQVSNQPQHF. Here the CDR3 DNA reads TGTGCCAGCAGGGAACAGGTTAGCAATCAGCCCCAGCATTTT. The rearrangement joins TRBV28 to TRBJ1-5, with D tentatively TRBD1 (5 bases). Germline values: CDR1 MDHEN, CDR2 SYDVKM. The CDR3 is made up of 14 amino acids. With 6 bases removed from V and 0 bases from J, the gap between germline ends came to 9 bases.

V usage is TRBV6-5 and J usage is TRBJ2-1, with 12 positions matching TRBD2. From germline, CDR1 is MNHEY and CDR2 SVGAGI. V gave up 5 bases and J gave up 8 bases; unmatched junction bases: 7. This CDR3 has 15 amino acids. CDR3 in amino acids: CASSRLAGERDEQFF. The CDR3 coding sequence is TGTGCCAGCAGTCGACTAGCGGGGGAAAGGGATGAGCAGTTCTTC.

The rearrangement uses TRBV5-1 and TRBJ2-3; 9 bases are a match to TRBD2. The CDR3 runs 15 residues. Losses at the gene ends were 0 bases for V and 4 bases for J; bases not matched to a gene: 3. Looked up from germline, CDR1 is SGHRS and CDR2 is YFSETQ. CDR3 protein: CASSLGGGAADTQYF. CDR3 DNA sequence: TGCGCCAGCAGCTTGGGCGGGGGGGCCGCAGATACGCAGTATTTT.

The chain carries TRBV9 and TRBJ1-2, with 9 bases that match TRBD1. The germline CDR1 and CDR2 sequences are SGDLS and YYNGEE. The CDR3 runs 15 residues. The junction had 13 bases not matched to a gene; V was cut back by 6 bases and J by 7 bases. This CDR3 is CASTFDVQGAGGYTF. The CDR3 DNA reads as TGTGCCAGCACCTTCGATGTACAGGGGGCGGGTGGCTACACCTTC.

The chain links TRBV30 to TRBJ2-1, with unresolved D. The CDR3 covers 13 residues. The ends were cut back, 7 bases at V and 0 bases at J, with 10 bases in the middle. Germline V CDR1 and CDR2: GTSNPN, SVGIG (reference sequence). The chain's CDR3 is CAYLPDSYNEQFF. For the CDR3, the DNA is TGTGCCTACCTACCCGACTCCTACAATGAGCAGTTCTTC.

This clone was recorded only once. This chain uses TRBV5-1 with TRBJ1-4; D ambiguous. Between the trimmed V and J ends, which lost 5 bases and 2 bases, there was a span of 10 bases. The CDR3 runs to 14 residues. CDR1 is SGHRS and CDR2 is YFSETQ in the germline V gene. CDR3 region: CASRSGSTNEKLFF. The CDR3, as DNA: TGCGCCAGCAGATCCGGGTCTACTAATGAAAAACTGTTTTTT.

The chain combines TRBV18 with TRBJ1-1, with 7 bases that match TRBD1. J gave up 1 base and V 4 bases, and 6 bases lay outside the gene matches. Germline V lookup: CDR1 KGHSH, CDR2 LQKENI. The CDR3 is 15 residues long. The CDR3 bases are TGTGCCAGCTCACAGCAAGGGGGCGAGAACACTGAAGCTTTCTTT. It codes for CASSQQGGENTEAFF.

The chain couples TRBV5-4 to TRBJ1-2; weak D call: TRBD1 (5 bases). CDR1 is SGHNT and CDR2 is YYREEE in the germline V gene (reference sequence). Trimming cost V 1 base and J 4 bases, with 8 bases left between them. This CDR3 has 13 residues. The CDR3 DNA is TGTGCCAGCAGCTTGCAGGGTATCTATGGCTACACCTTC. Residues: CASSLQGIYGYTF.

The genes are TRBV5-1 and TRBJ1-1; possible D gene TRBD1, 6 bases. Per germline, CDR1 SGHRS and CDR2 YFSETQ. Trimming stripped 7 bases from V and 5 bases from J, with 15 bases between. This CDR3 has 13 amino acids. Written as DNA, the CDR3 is TGCGCCAGCGGAACAGGGTTCGCGACTGAAGCTTTCTTT. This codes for CASGTGFATEAFF.

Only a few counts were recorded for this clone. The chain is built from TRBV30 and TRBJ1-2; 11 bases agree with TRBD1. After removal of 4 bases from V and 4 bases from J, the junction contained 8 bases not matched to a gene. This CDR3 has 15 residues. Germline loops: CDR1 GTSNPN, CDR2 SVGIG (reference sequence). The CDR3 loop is CAWITPDRGLYGYTF. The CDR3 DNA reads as TGTGCCTGGATCACCCCGGACAGGGGGCTCTATGGCTACACCTTC.

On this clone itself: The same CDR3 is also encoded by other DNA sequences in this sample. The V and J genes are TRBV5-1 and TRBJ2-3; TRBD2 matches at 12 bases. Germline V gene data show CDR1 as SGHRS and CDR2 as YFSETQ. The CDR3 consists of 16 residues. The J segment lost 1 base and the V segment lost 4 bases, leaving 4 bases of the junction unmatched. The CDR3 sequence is CASSLWTSGGTDTQYF. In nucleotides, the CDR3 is TGCGCCAGCAGCCTCTGGACTAGCGGGGGCACAGATACGCAGTATTTT.

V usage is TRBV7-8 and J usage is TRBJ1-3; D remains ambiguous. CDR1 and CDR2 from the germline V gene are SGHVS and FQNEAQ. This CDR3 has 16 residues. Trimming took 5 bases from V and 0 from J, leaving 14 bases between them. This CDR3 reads CASSTLDGSSGNTIYF. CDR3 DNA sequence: TGTGCCAGCAGCACCCTTGACGGGAGCTCTGGAAACACCATATATTTT.

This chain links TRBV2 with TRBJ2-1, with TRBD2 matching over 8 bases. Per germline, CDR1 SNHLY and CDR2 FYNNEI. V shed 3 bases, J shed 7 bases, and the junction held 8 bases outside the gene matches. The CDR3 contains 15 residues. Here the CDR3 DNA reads TGTGCCAGCAGTGATCCAGCGGGGGTTTGGAATGAGCAGTTCTTC. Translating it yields CASSDPAGVWNEQFF.

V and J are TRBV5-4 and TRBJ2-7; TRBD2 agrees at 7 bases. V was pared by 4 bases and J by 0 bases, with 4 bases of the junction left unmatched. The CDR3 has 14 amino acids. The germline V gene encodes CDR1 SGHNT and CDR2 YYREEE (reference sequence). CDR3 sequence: CASSLGGGSYEQYF. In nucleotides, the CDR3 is TGTGCCAGCAGCCTGGGGGGGGGCTCCTACGAGCAGTACTTC.

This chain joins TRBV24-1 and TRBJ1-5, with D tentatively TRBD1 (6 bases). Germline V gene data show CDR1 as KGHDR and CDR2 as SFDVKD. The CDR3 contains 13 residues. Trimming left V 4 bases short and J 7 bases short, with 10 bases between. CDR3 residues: CATSEGASQPQHF. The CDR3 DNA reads TGTGCCACCAGTGAGGGGGCGAGCCAGCCCCAGCATTTT.

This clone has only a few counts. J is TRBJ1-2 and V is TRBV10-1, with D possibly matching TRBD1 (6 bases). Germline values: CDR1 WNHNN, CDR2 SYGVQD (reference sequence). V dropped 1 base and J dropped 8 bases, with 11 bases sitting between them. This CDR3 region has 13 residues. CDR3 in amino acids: CASSEYREYGYTF. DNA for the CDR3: TGCGCCAGCAGTGAGTACAGGGAGTACGGCTACACCTTC.

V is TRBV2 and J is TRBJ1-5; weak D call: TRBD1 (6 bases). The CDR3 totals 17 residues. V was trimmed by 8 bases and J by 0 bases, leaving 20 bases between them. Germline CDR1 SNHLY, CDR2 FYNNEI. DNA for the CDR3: TGTGCCAGCGGCCCCCGGGGGGGGCCCCTTAGCAATCAGCCCCAGCATTTT. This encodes CASGPRGGPLSNQPQHF.

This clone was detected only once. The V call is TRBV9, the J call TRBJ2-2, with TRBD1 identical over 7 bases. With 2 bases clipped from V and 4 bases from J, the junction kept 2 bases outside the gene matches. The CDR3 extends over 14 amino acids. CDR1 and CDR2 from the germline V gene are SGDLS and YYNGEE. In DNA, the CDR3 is TGTGCCAGCAGCGTTGGACAGGCCACCGGGGAGCTGTTTTTT. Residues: CASSVGQATGELFF.

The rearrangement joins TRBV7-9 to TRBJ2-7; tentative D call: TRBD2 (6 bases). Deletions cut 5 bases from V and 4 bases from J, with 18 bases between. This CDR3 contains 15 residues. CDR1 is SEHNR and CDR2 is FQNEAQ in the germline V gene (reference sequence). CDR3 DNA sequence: TGTGCCAGCAGCCTTATTCGCGGGGAGCCATACGAGCAGTACTTC. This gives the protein CASSLIRGEPYEQYF. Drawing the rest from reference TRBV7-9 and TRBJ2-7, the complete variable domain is DTGVSQNPRHKITKRGQNVTFRCDPISEHNRLYWYRQTLGQGPEFLTYFQNEAQLEKSRLLSDRFSAERPKGSFSTLEIQRTEQGDSAMYLCASSLIRGEPYEQYFGPGTRLTVT.

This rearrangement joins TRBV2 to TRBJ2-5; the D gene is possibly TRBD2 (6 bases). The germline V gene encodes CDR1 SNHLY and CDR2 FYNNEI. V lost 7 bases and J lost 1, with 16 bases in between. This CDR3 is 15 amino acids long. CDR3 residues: CASTGVLGSQETQYF. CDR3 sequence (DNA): TGTGCCAGCACGGGGGTGTTGGGATCCCAAGAGACCCAGTACTTC.

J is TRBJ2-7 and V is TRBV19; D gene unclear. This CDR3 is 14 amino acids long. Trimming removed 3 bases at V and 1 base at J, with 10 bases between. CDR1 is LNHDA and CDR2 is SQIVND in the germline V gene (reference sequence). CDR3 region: CASSILAESYEQYF. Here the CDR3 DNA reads TGTGCCAGTAGTATTCTGGCCGAATCCTACGAGCAGTACTTC.

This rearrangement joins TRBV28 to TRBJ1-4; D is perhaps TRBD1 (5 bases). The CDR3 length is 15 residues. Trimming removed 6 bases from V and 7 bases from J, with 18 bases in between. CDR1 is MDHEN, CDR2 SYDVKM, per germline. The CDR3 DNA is TGTGCCAGCAGCCGCCGCAGGACATCGCGTGAAAAACTGTTTTTT. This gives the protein CASSRRRTSREKLFF.

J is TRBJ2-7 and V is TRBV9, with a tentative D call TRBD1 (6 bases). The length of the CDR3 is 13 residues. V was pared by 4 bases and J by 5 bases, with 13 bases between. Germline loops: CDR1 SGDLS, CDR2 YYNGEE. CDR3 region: CASSLVGANEQYF. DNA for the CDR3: TGTGCCAGCAGCCTTGTGGGGGCCAACGAGCAGTACTTC.

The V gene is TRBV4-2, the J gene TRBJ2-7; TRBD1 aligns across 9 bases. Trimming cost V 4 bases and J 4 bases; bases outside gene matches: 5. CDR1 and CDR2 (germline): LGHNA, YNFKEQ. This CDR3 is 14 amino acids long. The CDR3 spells CASSLPGQGYEQYF. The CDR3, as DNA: TGTGCCAGCAGCCTACCGGGACAGGGTTACGAGCAGTACTTC.

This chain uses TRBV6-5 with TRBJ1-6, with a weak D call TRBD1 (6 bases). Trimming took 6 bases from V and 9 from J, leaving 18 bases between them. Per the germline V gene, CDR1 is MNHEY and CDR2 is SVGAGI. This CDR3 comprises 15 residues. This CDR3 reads CASRLLQGSSSPLHF. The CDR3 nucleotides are TGTGCCAGCAGGCTATTACAGGGATCGAGTTCACCCCTCCACTTT.

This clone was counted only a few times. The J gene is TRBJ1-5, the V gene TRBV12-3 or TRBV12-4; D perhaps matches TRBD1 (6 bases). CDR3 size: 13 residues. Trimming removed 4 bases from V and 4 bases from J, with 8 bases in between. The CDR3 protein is CASSSGQNQPQHF. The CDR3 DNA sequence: TGTGCCAGCAGTTCTGGACAGAATCAGCCCCAGCATTTT.

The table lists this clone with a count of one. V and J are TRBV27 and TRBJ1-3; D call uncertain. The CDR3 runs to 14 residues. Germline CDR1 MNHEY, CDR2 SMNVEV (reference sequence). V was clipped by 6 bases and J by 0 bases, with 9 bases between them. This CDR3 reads CASRLTGSGNTIYF. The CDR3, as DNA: TGTGCCAGCAGGTTGACGGGCTCTGGAAACACCATATATTTT.

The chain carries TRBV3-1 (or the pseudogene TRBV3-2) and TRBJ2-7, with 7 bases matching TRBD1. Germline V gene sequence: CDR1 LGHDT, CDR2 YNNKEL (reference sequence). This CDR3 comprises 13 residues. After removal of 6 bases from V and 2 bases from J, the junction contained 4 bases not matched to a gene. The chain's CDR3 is CASRQQGTYEQYF. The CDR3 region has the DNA TGTGCCAGCAGGCAACAGGGGACCTACGAGCAGTACTTC.

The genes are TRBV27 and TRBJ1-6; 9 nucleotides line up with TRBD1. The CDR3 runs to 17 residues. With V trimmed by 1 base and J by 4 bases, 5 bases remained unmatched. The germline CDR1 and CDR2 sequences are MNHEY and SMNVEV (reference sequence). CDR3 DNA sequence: TGTGCCAGCAGTTTATGGGGACAGGGAAATTATAATTCACCCCTCCACTTT. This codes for CASSLWGQGNYNSPLHF.

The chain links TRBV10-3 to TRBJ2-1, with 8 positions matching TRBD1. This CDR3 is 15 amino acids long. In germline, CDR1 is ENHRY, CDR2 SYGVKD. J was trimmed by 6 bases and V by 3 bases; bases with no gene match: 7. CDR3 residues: CAISEYRDRFNEQFF. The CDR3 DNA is TGTGCCATCAGTGAATACCGGGACAGGTTCAATGAGCAGTTCTTC.

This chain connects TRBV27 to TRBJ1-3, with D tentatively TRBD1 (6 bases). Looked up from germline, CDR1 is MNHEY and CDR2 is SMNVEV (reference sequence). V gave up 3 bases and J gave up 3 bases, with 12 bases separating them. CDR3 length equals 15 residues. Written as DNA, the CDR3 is TGTGCCAGCAGTTTTATGGGGGCGGGTGGAAACACCATATATTTT. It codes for CASSFMGAGGNTIYF.